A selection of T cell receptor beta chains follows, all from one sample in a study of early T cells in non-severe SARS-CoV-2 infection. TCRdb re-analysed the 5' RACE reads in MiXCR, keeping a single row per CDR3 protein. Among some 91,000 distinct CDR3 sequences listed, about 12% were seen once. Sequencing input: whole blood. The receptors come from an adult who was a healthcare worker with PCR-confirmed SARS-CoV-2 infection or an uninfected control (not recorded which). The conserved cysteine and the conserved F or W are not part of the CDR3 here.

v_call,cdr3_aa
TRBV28,ATTGQGTSGANVLT
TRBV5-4,ASSSDLAYEQY
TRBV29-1,SVERSGETQY
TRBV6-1,ASSDWRAHEQY
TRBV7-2,ASSLEAPPDTQY
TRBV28,ASSPQGFGYGYT
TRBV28,ASGPPQLGIYGYT
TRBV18,ASKGGNRDTEAF
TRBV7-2,ASSLEAGGPGVTQY
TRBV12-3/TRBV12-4,ASSQTGSQPQH
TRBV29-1,SVVPDYNEQF
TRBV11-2,ASSWTSGSLSTETQY
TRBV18,ASSPPEGGNSPLH
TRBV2,ASRGQTFNYGYT
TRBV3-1,ASSPRGRTQNTEAF
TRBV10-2,ASSATGGITDTQY
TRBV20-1,SARDRRNYEQY
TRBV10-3,AISSATNEKLF